These 21 T cell receptor beta chains were sequenced from one sample in a study of control samples from healthy donors and cancer patients. Some clones are missing from TCRdb's copy, which holds only in-frame ones; the method was immunoSEQ multiplex PCR. The sample includes about 130,000 clones, around 92% seen only once; the top ten take 0.55% to 0.65%. Source material: PBMCs. Receptor source: a man at least 80 years old with head and neck cancer.

The rearrangement links TRBV5-1 to TRBJ2-7; tentatively, D is TRBD2 (5 bases). The CDR3 is made up of 13 amino acids. CDR1 is SGHRS, CDR2 YFSETQ, per germline. Between the trimmed V and J ends, which lost 6 bases and 2 bases, there was a span of 12 bases. CDR3 sequence: CASNGGRAYEQYF. The CDR3 DNA reads TGCGCCAGCAACGGAGGCAGAGCCTACGAGCAGTACTTC. Complete variable domain (other parts from reference TRBV5-1 and TRBJ2-7): KAGVTQTPRYLIKTRGQQVTLSCSPISGHRSVSWYQQTPGQGLQFLFEYFSETQRNKGNFPGRFSGRQFSNSRSEMNVSTLELGDSALYLCASNGGRAYEQYFGPGTRLTVT.

This clone was seen just once. The chain combines TRBV3-1 (or the pseudogene TRBV3-2) with TRBJ1-4; D is unresolved. The CDR3 covers 13 residues. V shed 3 bases and J shed 8 bases, with 10 bases lying between them. Germline CDR1 is LGHDT and CDR2 is YNNKEL (reference sequence). CDR3 bases: TGTGCCAGCAGCCAGCTGTCCGGGGAAAAACTGTTTTTT. It specifies CASSQLSGEKLFF.

There are a few counts of this clone. This chain uses TRBV4-3 with TRBJ1-5, with D maybe TRBD1 (6 bases). The CDR3 runs to 17 residues. Between the trimmed V and J ends, which lost 3 bases and 4 bases, there was a span of 19 bases. CDR1 is LGHNA, CDR2 YSLEER, per germline. The CDR3: CASSQLADRLSNQPQHF. The CDR3 DNA follows: TGCGCCAGCAGCCAGCTCGCCGACAGGCTCTCGAATCAGCCCCAGCATTTT.

This chain connects TRBV4-1 to TRBJ2-5; the match to TRBD2 covers 12 bases. The J segment lost 5 bases and the V segment lost 0 bases, leaving 4 bases of the junction unmatched. The CDR3 runs 16 residues. Germline V gives CDR1 MGHRA, CDR2 YSYEKL. The CDR3 protein is CASSQDRLAGVETQYF. In nucleotides, the CDR3 is TGCGCCAGCAGCCAAGATAGACTAGCGGGAGTTGAGACCCAGTACTTC.

This clone came up once. The rearrangement uses TRBV3-1 (or the pseudogene TRBV3-2) and TRBJ1-1, with 7 positions matching TRBD1. The CDR3 contains 13 residues. J was trimmed by 4 bases and V by 4 bases; bases with no gene match: 3. Germline CDR1 reads LGHDT; CDR2 reads YNNKEL (reference sequence). The CDR3 DNA reads as TGTGCCAGCAGCCGTTCAGGGGGCACTGAAGCTTTCTTT. It specifies CASSRSGGTEAFF.

The rearrangement links TRBV6-5 to TRBJ1-5; maybe TRBD1 (5 bases). The CDR3 is 16 residues long. V gave up 2 bases and J gave up 3 bases, with 14 bases separating them. Germline V CDR1 and CDR2: MNHEY, SVGAGI. For the CDR3, the DNA is TGTGCCAGCAGTTACAGCAGGGACGTTATCAATCAGCCCCAGCATTTT. This translates into CASSYSRDVINQPQHF.

The chain joins TRBV7-9 to TRBJ1-2; tentative D call: TRBD1 (6 bases). The germline CDR1 and CDR2 sequences are SEHNR and FQNEAQ (reference sequence). Between the trimmed V and J ends, which lost 2 bases and 8 bases, there was a span of 12 bases. This CDR3 has 13 residues. CDR3 amino acids: CASSLMGGGGYTF. DNA for the CDR3: TGTGCCAGCAGCTTAATGGGGGGCGGCGGCTACACCTTC.

This clone was observed a single time. Here the CDR3 DNA reads TGTGCCATCAGTGCACCGAACACTGAAGCTTTCTTT. Protein product: CAISAPNTEAFF. The rearrangement links TRBV10-3 to TRBJ1-1; D gene ambiguous. Germline lookup yields CDR1 ENHRY and CDR2 SYGVKD. The CDR3 has 12 residues. V shed 4 bases and J shed 1 base, with 4 bases lying between them.

The chain links TRBV30 to TRBJ1-2, with D unresolved. The CDR3 loop spans 11 amino acids. Germline CDR1 is GTSNPN and CDR2 is SVGIG (reference sequence). Trimming took 1 base from V and 3 from J, leaving 3 bases between them. CDR3 sequence reads: CAWSDYYGYTF. CDR3 nucleotide sequence: TGTGCCTGGAGTGATTACTATGGCTACACCTTC.

This clone was observed a single time. The chain has TRBV29-1 and TRBJ2-3; 7 nucleotides agree with TRBD2. Germline assignment: CDR1 SQVTM and CDR2 ANQGSEA. CDR3 length: 12 residues. Unmatched junction bases numbered 4, after V lost 4 bases and J lost 6 bases. CDR3 nucleotides: TGCAGCGTTGGTGGGGGAGGGGATACGCAGTATTTT. Protein sequence: CSVGGGGDTQYF.

This clone was counted a single time. This chain connects TRBV6-2 or TRBV6-3 to TRBJ1-5; TRBD1 is a possible D gene (5 bases). V was shortened by 6 bases and J by 3 bases, with 12 bases between the two germline ends. The CDR3 is 14 amino acids. Germline CDR1 is MNHEY and CDR2 is SVGEGT. The CDR3 spells CASSRGLYNQPQHF. The DNA for the CDR3 is TGTGCCAGCAGCCGGGGCCTCTACAATCAGCCCCAGCATTTT.

Here the CDR3 reads CASSLGRNYGYTF. The DNA of the CDR3 is TGCGCCAGCAGCTTAGGCAGAAACTATGGCTACACCTTC. This chain links TRBV5-1 with TRBJ1-2; no definite D call. Germline-derived CDR1 and CDR2 are SGHRS and YFSETQ. The V and J ends lost 2 bases and 2 bases respectively, with 7 bases between them. CDR3 length: 13 amino acids. Using reference TRBV5-1 and TRBJ1-2 for the parts outside the CDR3, the full variable domain is KAGVTQTPRYLIKTRGQQVTLSCSPISGHRSVSWYQQTPGQGLQFLFEYFSETQRNKGNFPGRFSGRQFSNSRSEMNVSTLELGDSALYLCASSLGRNYGYTFGSGTRLTVV.

The rearrangement uses TRBV6-5 and TRBJ2-1, with 8 bases lining up with TRBD1. The CDR3 is made up of 15 amino acids. The junction had 11 bases not matched to a gene; V was cut back by 7 bases and J by 6 bases. CDR1 and CDR2 (germline): MNHEY, SVGAGI. The CDR3 nucleotides are TGTGCCAGCACCACCGGGACAGGACCCTCCAATGAGCAGTTCTTC. It translates to CASTTGTGPSNEQFF.

The genes are TRBV6-5 and TRBJ2-7, with 7 bases that match TRBD1. Germline V gene sequence: CDR1 MNHEY, CDR2 SVGAGI. The V segment lost 6 bases and the J segment 0 bases; nucleotides outside the gene matches: 5. CDR3 length equals 14 residues. CDR3 region: CASRTGTVSYEQYF. CDR3 bases: TGTGCCAGCAGGACCGGGACAGTCTCCTACGAGCAGTACTTC.

This chain uses TRBV6-1 with TRBJ1-5, with D tentatively TRBD1 (6 bases). V lost 3 bases and J 7 bases, leaving 16 bases between the germline ends. The length of the CDR3 is 15 residues. Germline assignment: CDR1 MNHNS and CDR2 SASEGT. The CDR3 bases are TGTGCCAGCAGTGAGGGGGGCGGAGCCTTGCAGCCCCAGCATTTT. Its translation: CASSEGGGALQPQHF.

The V gene is TRBV5-4, the J gene TRBJ1-5; possible D gene TRBD1, 6 bases. Between the trimmed V and J ends, which lost 1 base and 7 bases, there was a span of 9 bases. This CDR3 is 13 amino acids long. CDR1 SGHNT and CDR2 YYREEE come from the germline V gene (reference sequence). The DNA of the CDR3 is TGTGCCAGCAGCTTGTGGGGGCAGCAGCCCCAGCATTTT. Protein product: CASSLWGQQPQHF.

This clone was recorded a few times. This chain connects TRBV6-2 or TRBV6-3 to TRBJ2-4; 7 bases are shared with TRBD1. This CDR3 has 13 residues. In germline, CDR1 is MNHEY, CDR2 SVGEGT. V gave up 2 bases and J gave up 5 bases; unmatched junction bases: 0. CDR3 sequence reads: CASSYGTENIQYF. For the CDR3, the DNA is TGTGCCAGCAGTTACGGGACAGAAAACATTCAGTACTTC.

The V call is TRBV3-1 (or the pseudogene TRBV3-2), the J call TRBJ2-3; D gene uncertain. The V end lost 5 bases, the J end lost 5 bases, and 23 bases lay between the germline ends. Germline V gene sequence: CDR1 LGHDT, CDR2 YNNKEL (reference sequence). CDR3 length: 17 amino acids. CDR3 in DNA: TGTGCCAGCAGCTCCGGTCTTCCCATTTTCATGCAAGATACGCAGTATTTT. This encodes CASSSGLPIFMQDTQYF.

This clone was counted between two and nine times. The CDR3 region is CASSRAKGYDEQYF. The CDR3 bases are TGCGCCAGCAGCCGGGCGAAAGGTTACGACGAGCAGTACTTC. This chain joins TRBV4-1 and TRBJ2-7, with D uncertain. CDR1 is MGHRA and CDR2 is YSYEKL in the germline V gene. This CDR3 spans 14 amino acids. The V gene lost 4 bases and the J gene lost 5 bases, with 15 bases spanning the gap.

This sequence joins TRBV6-5 and TRBJ2-2; D possibly corresponds to TRBD1 (5 bases). Germline lookup yields CDR1 MNHEY and CDR2 SVGAGI. The V end lost 8 bases, the J end lost 2 bases, and 12 bases lay between the germline ends. The CDR3 extends over 14 amino acids. CDR3: CASGAVANTGELFF. CDR3 nucleotides: TGTGCCAGCGGGGCAGTAGCTAACACCGGGGAGCTGTTTTTT.

V usage is TRBV25-1 and J usage is TRBJ1-1; D is unclear. Trimming removed 4 bases from V and 0 bases from J, with 6 bases in between. CDR3 length: 13 amino acids. Germline V CDR1 and CDR2: MGHDK, SYGVNS. CDR3 loop: CASSAFMNTEAFF. DNA for the CDR3: TGTGCCAGCAGTGCGTTTATGAACACTGAAGCTTTCTTT.